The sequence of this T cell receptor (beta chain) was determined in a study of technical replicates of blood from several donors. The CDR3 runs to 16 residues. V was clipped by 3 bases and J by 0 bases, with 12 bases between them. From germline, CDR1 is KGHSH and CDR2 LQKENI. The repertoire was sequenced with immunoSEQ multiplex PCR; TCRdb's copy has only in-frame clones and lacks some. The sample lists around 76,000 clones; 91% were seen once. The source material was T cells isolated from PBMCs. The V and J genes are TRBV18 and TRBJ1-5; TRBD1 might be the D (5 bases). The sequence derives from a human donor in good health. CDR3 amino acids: CASSPVEGISNQPQHF. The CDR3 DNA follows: TGTGCCAGCTCACCCGTGGAGGGGATTAGCAATCAGCCCCAGCATTTT. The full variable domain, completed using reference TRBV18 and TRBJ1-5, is NAGVMQNPRHLVRRRGQEARLRCSPMKGHSHVYWYRQLPEEGLKFMVYLQKENIIDESGMPKERFSAEFPKEGPSILRIQQVVRGDSAAYFCASSPVEGISNQPQHFGDGTRLSIL.